The clone carrying this TCR beta chain has a count of ten or more. CDR3 length equals 14 residues. Germline assignment: CDR1 SGHVS and CDR2 FNYEAQ. V lost 1 base, J lost 4 bases, and 10 bases lay in between. This specimen comes from a study of tumor-infiltrating lymphocytes in oesophageal squamous cell carcinoma. TCRdb fed the PCR reads into MiXCR, producing one record per CDR3 protein. The table has 23,000 or so distinct CDR3 sequences, less than 45% seen once; the top ten hold 30% to 45%. The TCR sequence derives from a male donor with esophageal squamous cell carcinoma. Sequencing input: esophageal tumor tissue. V and J are TRBV7-6 and TRBJ2-5; D remains ambiguous. The CDR3 region is CASSLGSARETQYF. The DNA of the CDR3 is TGTGCCAGCAGCTTAGGATCGGCCAGAGAGACCCAGTACTTC. The whole variable domain, filled in from reference TRBV7-6 and TRBJ2-5, reads GAGVSQSPRYKVTKRGQDVALRCDPISGHVSLYWYRQALGQGPEFLTYFNYEAQQDKSGLPNDRFSAERPEGSISTLTIQRTEQRDSAMYRCASSLGSARETQYFGPGTRLLVL.